Each of the 27 T cell receptor beta chains below was sequenced from the same sample in a study of cytomegalovirus exposure and HLA in healthy donors. The study ran its PCR with 60 Vbeta and 13 Jbeta primers. The protocol was immunoSEQ multiplex PCR, while the TCRdb copy is restricted to in-frame clones and leaves out a portion. The sample includes over 65,000 clones, roughly 83% of them seen just once. The sample comprised PBMCs. These receptors were taken from a woman aged 40-49 years in good health and CMV-seropositive.

The CDR3 sequence is CASSVASNTGELFF. In DNA, the CDR3 is TGTGCCAGCAGCGTAGCCTCTAACACCGGGGAGCTGTTTTTT. The gene calls are TRBV9 and TRBJ2-2; D remains ambiguous. V lost 0 bases and J lost 2, with 5 bases in between. The CDR3 consists of 14 residues. The germline V gene encodes CDR1 SGDLS and CDR2 YYNGEE.

The chain combines TRBV7-9 with TRBJ2-7, with D perhaps TRBD2 (6 bases). The CDR3 is made up of 12 amino acids. Trimming took off 5 bases at V and 9 bases at J, with 14 bases between the two ends. Germline values: CDR1 SEHNR, CDR2 FQNEAQ (reference sequence). This CDR3 is CASSPDRGGQYF. The CDR3 bases are TGTGCCAGCAGCCCCGACCGGGGAGGGCAGTACTTC. Looking up the rest from reference TRBV7-9 and TRBJ2-7 gives the full variable domain: DTGVSQNPRHKITKRGQNVTFRCDPISEHNRLYWYRQTLGQGPEFLTYFQNEAQLEKSRLLSDRFSAERPKGSFSTLEIQRTEQGDSAMYLCASSPDRGGQYFGPGTRLTVT.

V and J are TRBV28 and TRBJ1-5; TRBD1 agrees at 11 bases. This CDR3 comprises 14 residues. Trimming took 5 bases from V and 4 from J; bases not matched to a gene: 1. Germline V gives CDR1 MDHEN, CDR2 SYDVKM. CDR3 in DNA: TGTGCCAGCAGTGGGACAGGGGGGAATCAGCCCCAGCATTTT. Residues: CASSGTGGNQPQHF.

The CDR3 sequence: CASSAVAGEGKTQYF. In nucleotides, the CDR3 is TGTGCCAGCAGCGCAGTAGCGGGAGAGGGGAAGACCCAGTACTTC. The V gene is TRBV9, the J gene TRBJ2-5; 9 nucleotides line up with TRBD2. The CDR3 has 15 residues. V lost 3 bases to trimming and J lost 6 bases; unmatched junction nucleotides: 9. Looked up from germline, CDR1 is SGDLS and CDR2 is YYNGEE.

The genes are TRBV7-3 and TRBJ2-2; no clear D. Trimming removed 4 bases at V and 1 base at J, with 10 bases between. Germline V gives CDR1 SGHTA, CDR2 FQGTGA. The CDR3 loop spans 15 amino acids. DNA for the CDR3: TGTGCCAGCAGCTACTCCCCAGGGAACACCGGGGAGCTGTTTTTT. Amino acid sequence: CASSYSPGNTGELFF.

This clone appeared a few times. This chain links TRBV6-4 with TRBJ2-3, with 12 positions matching TRBD2. The CDR3 length is 15 residues. Per the germline V gene, CDR1 is MRHNA and CDR2 is SNTAGT. J was trimmed by 2 bases and V by 5 bases; bases with no gene match: 2. The CDR3 nucleotides are TGTGCCAGCAGTCTAGCGGGGGGGCACACAGATACGCAGTATTTT. Its protein product is CASSLAGGHTDTQYF.

The V gene is TRBV30, the J gene TRBJ2-3; 7 nucleotides match TRBD1. Germline V gives CDR1 GTSNPN, CDR2 SVGIG (reference sequence). The junction had 10 bases not matched to a gene; V was cut back by 3 bases and J by 4 bases. The CDR3 extends over 15 amino acids. The chain's CDR3 is CAWSPRQGSADTQYF. CDR3 DNA sequence: TGTGCCTGGAGCCCAAGACAGGGATCGGCAGATACGCAGTATTTT.

The rearrangement links TRBV30 to TRBJ2-3, with TRBD2 as a possible D gene (6 bases). Germline V gene lookup returns CDR1 GTSNPN and CDR2 SVGIG (reference sequence). This CDR3 contains 13 residues. V was trimmed by 2 bases and J by 8 bases, leaving 14 bases between them. The CDR3 coding sequence is TGTGCCTGGAGTCCCCGGGGAGGCTCTACGCAGTATTTT. Translation gives CAWSPRGGSTQYF.

The chain carries TRBV7-8 and TRBJ2-5, with D hard to call. V lost 6 bases to trimming and J lost 0 bases, with 8 bases between them. The CDR3 length is 13 residues. CDR1 and CDR2 from the germline V gene are SGHVS and FQNEAQ. The CDR3 reads CASRLSYQETQYF. CDR3 sequence (DNA): TGTGCCAGCAGACTATCGTACCAAGAGACCCAGTACTTC.

This clone was detected once. This chain joins TRBV25-1 and TRBJ1-4, with 10 bases aligning to TRBD1. V shed 1 base, J shed 6 bases, and the junction held 2 bases outside the gene matches. This CDR3 spans 15 amino acids. CDR1 and CDR2 from the germline V gene are MGHDK and SYGVNS. The CDR3 sequence: CASSESGTGDEKLFF. Written as DNA, the CDR3 is TGTGCCAGCAGTGAATCAGGGACAGGGGATGAAAAACTGTTTTTT.

The chain carries TRBV19 and TRBJ1-1; D perhaps matches TRBD1 (5 bases). Trimming took 10 bases from V and 2 from J, leaving 14 bases between them. This CDR3 region has 13 residues. Germline CDR1 and CDR2: LNHDA and SQIVND (reference sequence). The chain's CDR3 is CATSDRFNTEAFF. DNA for the CDR3: TGTGCCACCTCCGACAGATTTAACACTGAAGCTTTCTTT.

Comments on this clone: The sample carries other DNA sequences with the same CDR3. The J gene is TRBJ1-2, the V gene TRBV19; TRBD1 is a possible D gene (5 bases). This CDR3 is 14 amino acids long. With 7 bases removed from V and 3 bases from J, the gap between germline ends came to 15 bases. Germline CDR1 LNHDA, CDR2 SQIVND (reference sequence). Here the CDR3 reads CASNPLDRDYGYTF. CDR3 DNA sequence: TGTGCCAGTAATCCCCTTGACAGAGACTATGGCTACACCTTC.

This clone was counted only a few times. V gene TRBV27 combines with J gene TRBJ2-1; TRBD2 matches 11 bases. The V segment lost 5 bases and the J segment 3 bases; nucleotides outside the gene matches: 3. This CDR3 has 15 residues. CDR1 and CDR2 (germline): MNHEY, SMNVEV (reference sequence). CDR3 nucleotides: TGTGCCAGCAGTCCCGGGACTAGCGGCTACAATGAGCAGTTCTTC. The encoded protein is CASSPGTSGYNEQFF.

The V and J genes are TRBV28 and TRBJ2-5; 10 bases are a match to TRBD2. CDR1 is MDHEN, CDR2 SYDVKM, per germline. J gave up 5 bases and V 8 bases, and 11 bases lay outside the gene matches. The CDR3 spans 15 residues. The CDR3 region is CASVPSGRARETQYF. CDR3 coding DNA: TGTGCCAGCGTACCAAGCGGGAGGGCGAGGGAGACCCAGTACTTC.

V gene TRBV7-3 combines with J gene TRBJ2-7; D remains unclear. V was trimmed by 2 bases and J by 4 bases, leaving 9 bases between them. Germline lookup yields CDR1 SGHTA and CDR2 FQGTGA. The CDR3 runs 13 residues. CDR3 in amino acids: CASSLESQYEQYF. The DNA for the CDR3 is TGTGCCAGCAGCTTAGAAAGCCAATACGAGCAGTACTTC. Using reference TRBV7-3 and TRBJ2-7 for the parts outside the CDR3, the full variable domain is GAGVSQTPSNKVTEKGKYVELRCDPISGHTALYWYRQSLGQGPEFLIYFQGTGAADDSGLPNDRFFAVRPEGSVSTLKIQRTERGDSAVYLCASSLESQYEQYFGPGTRLTVT.

The chain is built from TRBV18 and TRBJ1-2; 7 bases line up with TRBD1. Looked up from germline, CDR1 is KGHSH and CDR2 is LQKENI. The V segment lost 4 bases and the J segment 13 bases; nucleotides outside the gene matches: 12. There are 13 residues in the CDR3. The DNA of the CDR3 is TGTGCCAGCTCACACCCGGGACAGCAAGGGAGCACCTTC. Protein product: CASSHPGQQGSTF.

The chain uses TRBV21-1 and TRBJ1-5. TRBV21-1 constitutes a pseudogene. The CDR3 consists of 15 residues. The CDR3 region has the DNA TGTGCCAGCAGCAAAGCGCTTCGAGGGAATCAGCCCCAGCATTTT. Amino acid sequence: CASSKALRGNQPQHF.

This rearrangement joins TRBV9 to TRBJ1-1; D is uncertain. Germline CDR1 SGDLS, CDR2 YYNGEE. Trimming removed 0 bases at V and 1 base at J, with 4 bases between. The CDR3 is 13 amino acids. CDR3 residues: CASSVAWNTEAFF. The CDR3 DNA follows: TGTGCCAGCAGCGTAGCTTGGAACACTGAAGCTTTCTTT.

The rearrangement uses TRBV28 and TRBJ2-5; TRBD2 matches at 11 bases. Near its end, the DNA agrees better with TRBJ2-7, so the J call may be wrong. Germline assignment: CDR1 MDHEN and CDR2 SYDVKM. This CDR3 has 15 residues. The CDR3 bases are TGTGCCAGCAGTTTATCCTTGGGACTAGCGGACGAGCAGTACTTC. It codes for CASSLSLGLADEQYF.

The rearrangement joins TRBV7-9 to TRBJ1-4, with D uncertain. Trimming removed 0 bases from V and 0 bases from J, with 11 bases in between. The CDR3 length is 17 residues. The germline V gene has CDR1 SEHNR and CDR2 FQNEAQ (reference sequence). CDR3 sequence (DNA): TGTGCCAGCAGCTTAGCCCCGGGAGTTTCAACTAATGAAAAACTGTTTTTT. This translates into CASSLAPGVSTNEKLFF.

This chain uses TRBV4-2 with TRBJ1-2, with D hard to call. Trimming took 0 bases from V and 6 from J, leaving 23 bases between them. This CDR3 has 18 residues. The germline gives CDR1 LGHNA, CDR2 YNFKEQ. CDR3 amino acids: CASSQDFGYPPPINGYTF. The CDR3 coding sequence is TGTGCCAGCAGCCAAGATTTCGGGTATCCTCCTCCGATCAATGGCTACACCTTC.

DNA of the CDR3: TGTGCCAGCAGTAGAGGAACTAACACTGAAGCTTTCTTT. As protein: CASSRGTNTEAFF. The genes are TRBV6-4 and TRBJ1-1; D is ambiguous. V lost 5 bases and J lost 2, with 9 bases in between. Germline V gene sequence: CDR1 MRHNA, CDR2 SNTAGT. The CDR3 totals 13 residues.

This clone has just a few counts. The chain combines TRBV5-1 with TRBJ2-3; 10 bases agree with TRBD1. V gave up 0 bases and J gave up 5 bases; unmatched junction bases: 6. The length of the CDR3 is 16 residues. Germline lookup yields CDR1 SGHRS and CDR2 YFSETQ. This CDR3 reads CASSLGGTGDVDTQYF. The CDR3 DNA follows: TGCGCCAGCAGCTTGGGGGGGACAGGGGATGTAGATACGCAGTATTTT.

In this sample, this clone turned up a few times. The chain joins TRBV6-6 to TRBJ2-2; D is undetermined. The germline gives CDR1 MNHNY, CDR2 SVGAGI (reference sequence). Trimming took 1 base from V and 7 from J, leaving 4 bases between them. The CDR3 covers 12 residues. The CDR3 DNA follows: TGTGCCAGCAGTTACTTGCGCGGGGAGCTGTTTTTT. It translates to CASSYLRGELFF.

The chain employs TRBV7-6 and TRBJ1-4; TRBD1 might be the D (6 bases). The ends were cut back, 1 base at V and 4 bases at J, with 10 bases in the middle. CDR1 and CDR2 (germline): SGHVS, FNYEAQ. The CDR3 is made up of 15 amino acids. Written as DNA, the CDR3 is TGTGCCAGCAGCTTAGAACAGGGTTTTAATGAAAAACTGTTTTTT. It translates to CASSLEQGFNEKLFF.

This chain links TRBV29-1 with TRBJ1-1; TRBD1 matches 8 bases. Germline V gives CDR1 SQVTM, CDR2 ANQGSEA. V gave up 7 bases and J gave up 1 base; unmatched junction bases: 2. This CDR3 has 12 amino acids. In nucleotides, the CDR3 is TGCAGCGGCGACAGGGGGAACACTGAAGCTTTCTTT. It encodes CSGDRGNTEAFF.

The chain is built from TRBV7-9 and TRBJ2-3, with 7 bases fitting TRBD2. V shed 4 bases and J 2 bases; nucleotides not matched to a gene: 9. This CDR3 is built from 16 residues. The germline gives CDR1 SEHNR, CDR2 FQNEAQ (reference sequence). CDR3 region: CASSWGLTRFTDTQYF. As DNA, the CDR3 is TGTGCCAGCAGCTGGGGACTAACCAGATTCACAGATACGCAGTATTTT.